This T cell receptor (beta chain) was identified during a study of Graves' ophthalmopathy and Graves' hyperthyroidism. The CDR3 sequence is 13 residues long. Germline V gene lookup returns CDR1 LNHDA and CDR2 SQIVND (reference sequence). V was clipped by 5 bases and J by 8 bases; unmatched bases: 3. Scientists amplified the TCR beta CDR3 regions from RNA transcripts. HTBI-primed RT-PCR formed the first round, and a multiplex PCR formed the second. TCRdb ran MiXCR on the multiplex PCR reads and lists one entry per CDR3 protein. This sample has hundreds of thousands of distinct CDR3 sequences, with roughly 41% found just once. There are many counts of this clonotype.

This rearrangement joins TRBV19 to TRBJ1-6; 7 bases align to TRBD1. Sequencing used peripheral blood. This sequence was found in an adult man with Graves' ophthalmopathy. CDR3 bases: TGTGCCAGTAGTTTCGGACAGGATTCACCCCTCCACTTT. This translates into CASSFGQDSPLHF.